These 30 T cell receptor beta chains share one sample of origin, sequenced in a study of prognosis after radiotherapy for stage I lung cancer. The authors amplified TCR beta CDR3 from genomic DNA using two-round multiplex PCR. Each TRBV and TRBJ gene had its own primer in the first PCR round. TCRdb re-derived calls from the multiplex PCR reads in MiXCR, one entry per CDR3 protein. The data show about 15,000 distinct CDR3 sequences, less than 55% seen once. Sequencing was performed on PBMCs, taken before or after stereotactic body radiation therapy (not recorded which). Receptor source: a donor older than 45 with non-small cell lung cancer.

J is TRBJ2-1 and V is TRBV11-3; D gene unclear. Germline assignment: CDR1 SGHNT and CDR2 YENEEA. V lost 4 bases to trimming and J lost 10 bases, with 8 bases between them. This CDR3 comprises 11 residues. The CDR3 DNA follows: TGTGCCAGCAGCTCACTGGGAGAGCAGTTCTTC. Translated, it gives CASSSLGEQFF.

Note on this clonotype: The limits of the CDR3 on the DNA are not certain, so only TCRdb's listed CDR3 is given. The J gene is TRBJ2-2, the V gene TRBV28; the D call in the table, TRBD1, was not verified against the DNA. The CDR3 is 14 amino acids in total, end residues counted. CDR1 and CDR2 (germline): MDHEN, SYDVKM. Here the CDR3 reads CASTSGQYVGELFF.

In its sample, this clonotype ranks as medium-sized. The rearrangement links TRBV6-1 to TRBJ2-7; 8 bases agree with TRBD2. V lost 6 bases and J lost 8; bases outside the gene matches: 15. The CDR3 totals 15 residues. CDR1 is MNHNS and CDR2 is SASEGT in the germline V gene. CDR3 residues: CASRGPSAGVRKQYF. CDR3 nucleotide sequence: TGTGCCAGCAGGGGACCTTCAGCGGGAGTCCGTAAGCAGTACTTC.

This clonotype has a count of ten or more. The chain employs TRBV5-1 and TRBJ2-5; 10 bases map to TRBD2. Trimming took 4 bases from V and 5 from J; bases not matched to a gene: 5. CDR3 size: 14 residues. Germline assignment: CDR1 SGHRS and CDR2 YFSETQ. This CDR3 is CASSDSGGGETQYF. CDR3 coding DNA: TGCGCCAGCAGCGACAGCGGGGGGGGGGAGACCCAGTACTTC.

Judged by abundance, this clonotype is medium-sized (0.01 to 0.1%). V usage is TRBV12-3 or TRBV12-4 and J usage is TRBJ1-1; 7 nucleotides agree with TRBD1. V dropped 5 bases and J dropped 5; count of bases not matched to a gene: 5. The CDR3 runs to 13 residues. CDR3 residues: CASSQTGRTEAFF. The CDR3 DNA follows: TGTGCCAGCAGTCAGACAGGGAGGACTGAAGCTTTCTTT.

The gene calls are TRBV30 and TRBJ2-2, with D perhaps TRBD1 (5 bases). Germline V gene lookup returns CDR1 GTSNPN and CDR2 SVGIG (reference sequence). This CDR3 is 14 amino acids long. V dropped 0 bases and J dropped 5 bases, with 10 bases sitting between them. The CDR3 loop is CAWSVRQGTGELFF. For the CDR3, the DNA is TGTGCCTGGAGTGTACGGCAGGGAACCGGGGAGCTGTTTTTT.

This clonotype was detected many times. The rearrangement joins TRBV5-1 to TRBJ2-3, with 7 bases lining up with TRBD2. Germline CDR1 reads SGHRS; CDR2 reads YFSETQ. V shed 2 bases and J 2 bases; nucleotides not matched to a gene: 2. This CDR3 comprises 14 residues. CDR3 sequence: CASSFAGDTDTQYF. CDR3 DNA sequence: TGCGCCAGCAGCTTCGCGGGAGACACAGATACGCAGTATTTT.

This clonotype was detected once. The chain uses TRBV7-9 and TRBJ2-2; D is ambiguous. CDR1 SEHNR and CDR2 FQNEAQ come from the germline V gene (reference sequence). This CDR3 is built from 14 residues. Trimming took off 6 bases at V and 4 bases at J, with 12 bases between the two ends. In DNA form, the CDR3 reads TGTGCCAGCAGGCTAACAGTGGTCACCGGGGAGCTGTTTTTT. The encoded protein is CASRLTVVTGELFF.

Within the sample, this clonotype is medium-sized (0.01 to 0.1%). The chain employs TRBV28 and TRBJ1-6; 7 bases agree with TRBD1. Germline V gene sequence: CDR1 MDHEN, CDR2 SYDVKM. The CDR3 has 13 amino acids. Trimming at V came to 5 bases and at J to 12 bases, leaving 7 bases not matched to a gene. The CDR3 bases are TGTGCCAGCAGTCAGACAGGGTCCGTACCCCTCCACTTT. Translation: CASSQTGSVPLHF. The whole variable domain, filled in from reference TRBV28 and TRBJ1-6, reads DVKVTQSSRYLVKRTGEKVFLECVQDMDHENMFWYRQDPGLGLRLIYFSYDVKMKEKGDIPEGYSVSREKKERFSLILESASTNQTSMYLCASSQTGSVPLHFGNGTRLTVT.

The V gene is TRBV6-2 or TRBV6-3, the J gene TRBJ1-3; perhaps TRBD1 as D (6 bases). The CDR3 consists of 15 residues. Trimming removed 5 bases at V and 6 bases at J, with 17 bases between. The germline gives CDR1 MNHEY, CDR2 SVGEGT. The CDR3 region has the DNA TGTGCCAGCAGTGAGACAGGCAGCCCTGTAAACACCATATATTTT. Translating gives CASSETGSPVNTIYF.

This chain joins TRBV6-5 and TRBJ2-7; D remains ambiguous. Deletions cut 4 bases from V and 0 bases from J, with 13 bases between. Germline V gene lookup returns CDR1 MNHEY and CDR2 SVGAGI. The CDR3 is 15 residues long. The CDR3 DNA follows: TGTGCCAGCAGTTCGAGGTGTGTCCTCTCCTACGAGCAGTACTTC. As protein: CASSSRCVLSYEQYF.

The gene calls are TRBV7-2 and TRBJ2-2; D is unclear. Germline CDR1 is SGHTA and CDR2 is FQGNSA. V lost 1 base and J lost 4, with 7 bases in between. The CDR3 has 14 amino acids. The CDR3 loop reads CASSLDHGTGELFF. DNA of the CDR3: TGTGCCAGCAGCTTAGATCATGGCACCGGGGAGCTGTTTTTT.

This clonotype was picked up many times. The gene calls are TRBV4-2 and TRBJ1-6; a weak D match, TRBD1 (6 bases). The CDR3 sequence is 17 residues long. Germline V gene sequence: CDR1 LGHNA, CDR2 YNFKEQ. V was trimmed by 0 bases and J by 0 bases, leaving 9 bases between them. CDR3 DNA: TGTGCCAGCAGCCAAGAAACGGACAGCTCCTATAATTCACCCCTCCACTTT. This codes for CASSQETDSSYNSPLHF.

There are a few counts of this clonotype. The V call is TRBV27, the J call TRBJ2-2, with no clear D. The CDR3 runs to 16 residues. V was clipped by 3 bases and J by 5 bases, with 16 bases between them. Germline V lookup: CDR1 MNHEY, CDR2 SMNVEV (reference sequence). The CDR3 here is CASSLAPAESTGELFF. CDR3 coding DNA: TGTGCCAGCAGTTTGGCCCCTGCAGAATCGACCGGGGAGCTGTTTTTT.

The V call is TRBV6-4, the J call TRBJ1-2, with a weak D call TRBD1 (6 bases). CDR1 and CDR2 from the germline V gene are MRHNA and SNTAGT. Trimming cost V 7 bases and J 8 bases, with 23 bases left between them. The CDR3 totals 15 residues. The CDR3 here is CASIYFSEAGQGYTF. DNA of the CDR3: TGTGCCAGCATTTACTTTTCCGAGGCCGGACAGGGCTACACCTTC.

This clonotype is deemed medium-sized. The V gene is TRBV27, the J gene TRBJ1-2; possibly TRBD1 for D (5 bases). Trimming took off 7 bases at V and 5 bases at J, with 17 bases between the two ends. This CDR3 spans 14 amino acids. Germline V gene lookup returns CDR1 MNHEY and CDR2 SMNVEV (reference sequence). As DNA, the CDR3 is TGTGCCAGCAATCGCAGCGGGGGACTGTATGGCTACACCTTC. Its translation: CASNRSGGLYGYTF.

This chain links TRBV7-9 with TRBJ2-4, with 10 nucleotides matching TRBD2. The CDR3 has 17 residues. The V segment lost 7 bases and the J segment 4 bases; nucleotides outside the gene matches: 13. CDR1 is SEHNR, CDR2 FQNEAQ, per germline (reference sequence). CDR3 nucleotide sequence: TGTGCCAGCACCTCCCTCGCGGCTAGCGGGGGAAAAAACATTCAGTACTTC. Its protein is CASTSLAASGGKNIQYF.

Ten or more counts support this clonotype. The chain joins TRBV5-8 to TRBJ2-7; D unclear. The germline V gene has CDR1 SGHTS and CDR2 YDEGEE. The CDR3 extends over 16 amino acids. V was shortened by 1 base and J by 3 bases, with 17 bases between the two germline ends. In nucleotides, the CDR3 is TGTGCCAGCAGCTTGATTTTGGGTAGGGAAAGCTACGAGCAGTACTTC. Translation gives CASSLILGRESYEQYF.

About this clonotype itself: One junction end disagrees with the germline gene, perhaps due to a read error. The gene calls are TRBV2 and TRBJ1-6; TRBD1 is a possible D gene (6 bases). Germline V CDR1 and CDR2: SNHLY, FYNNEI. This CDR3 has 16 amino acids. CDR3 sequence (DNA): TGTGCCAACAGTTCCCCATTGACAGGTTATAATTCAACCCTCCACTTT. Its translation is CANSSPLTGYNSTLHF.

V gene TRBV9 combines with J gene TRBJ1-5, with 7 positions matching TRBD1. With 1 base clipped from V and 0 bases from J, the junction kept 13 bases outside the gene matches. This CDR3 is 19 amino acids long. CDR1 is SGDLS and CDR2 is YYNGEE in the germline V gene. In DNA form, the CDR3 reads TGTGCCAGCAGCGTATTTCCAGGACAGGCCCTTTATAGCAATCAGCCCCAGCATTTT. Protein: CASSVFPGQALYSNQPQHF.

By sample fraction, this clonotype is medium-sized. The chain links TRBV6-5 to TRBJ2-7; D is perhaps TRBD1 (6 bases). Deletions cut 2 bases from V and 4 bases from J, with 15 bases between. The germline V gene encodes CDR1 MNHEY and CDR2 SVGAGI. The CDR3 runs 15 residues. CDR3: CASSYGMAGAYEQYF. The CDR3 DNA is TGTGCCAGCAGTTACGGAATGGCAGGGGCTTACGAGCAGTACTTC.

This clonotype was observed once. V gene TRBV27 combines with J gene TRBJ2-2; D unresolved. This CDR3 has 14 amino acids. Germline V gives CDR1 MNHEY, CDR2 SMNVEV (reference sequence). V was trimmed by 4 bases and J by 5 bases, leaving 11 bases between them. CDR3 loop: CASSSRSTTGELFF. The CDR3 bases are TGTGCCAGCAGTTCCCGAAGTACGACCGGGGAGCTGTTTTTT.

To note about this clonotype: A far more abundant clone sits one base away, making this likely a read error. The V and J genes are TRBV6-8 and TRBJ2-7, with 8 bases fitting TRBD2. Per germline, CDR1 MNHGY and CDR2 SAAAGT. The CDR3 is made up of 13 amino acids. CDR3 protein: CASSPQRGSQHYF. In DNA, the CDR3 is TGTGCCAGCAGTCCCCAGCGGGGGAGTCAGCATTACTTC.

In its sample, this clonotype was seen once. The chain uses TRBV2 and TRBJ1-6; D not resolved. Germline V lookup: CDR1 SNHLY, CDR2 FYNNEI. Trimming stripped 0 bases from V and 9 bases from J, with 9 bases between. The CDR3 totals 14 residues. Here the CDR3 DNA reads TGTGCCAGCAGTGAAGCCCCTGGGATTTCACCCCTCCACTTT. Translated: CASSEAPGISPLHF.

The V call is TRBV2, the J call TRBJ1-3, with D possibly TRBD1 on 5 matching bases. V lost 5 bases and J lost 8, with 16 bases in between. The CDR3 sequence is 14 residues long. Germline V gene sequence: CDR1 SNHLY, CDR2 FYNNEI. The chain's CDR3 is CASSPSGIGDTIYF. Here the CDR3 DNA reads TGTGCCAGCAGTCCTAGCGGGATAGGGGACACCATATATTTT.

The chain joins TRBV7-9 to TRBJ1-2, with D possibly being TRBD1 (5 bases). Germline values: CDR1 SEHNR, CDR2 FQNEAQ (reference sequence). The CDR3 extends over 15 amino acids. The V end lost 3 bases, the J end lost 7 bases, and 18 bases lay between the germline ends. The CDR3 loop is CASSLAQVAGSGYTF. The CDR3 DNA reads TGTGCCAGCAGCTTGGCCCAGGTGGCAGGGAGTGGCTACACCTTC. Filled out from reference TRBV7-9 and TRBJ1-2, the complete variable domain reads DTGVSQNPRHKITKRGQNVTFRCDPISEHNRLYWYRQTLGQGPEFLTYFQNEAQLEKSRLLSDRFSAERPKGSFSTLEIQRTEQGDSAMYLCASSLAQVAGSGYTFGSGTRLTVV.

This clonotype is categorized as medium-sized. The chain joins TRBV12-3 or TRBV12-4 to TRBJ2-2; 8 nucleotides match TRBD2. The CDR3 runs to 15 residues. V was clipped by 6 bases and J by 5 bases; unmatched bases: 8. CDR3 residues: CASSLSGAVTGELFF. For the CDR3, the DNA is TGTGCCAGCAGCCTTAGCGGGGCTGTTACCGGGGAGCTGTTTTTT.

This clonotype was detected many times. The chain combines TRBV4-2 with TRBJ1-1; 7 nucleotides line up with TRBD1. Losses at the gene ends were 3 bases for V and 12 bases for J; bases not matched to a gene: 7. Per germline, CDR1 LGHNA and CDR2 YNFKEQ. The CDR3 has 12 amino acids. The CDR3 spells CASSHQTGITFF. CDR3 sequence (DNA): TGTGCCAGCAGCCATCAGACAGGGATAACTTTCTTT.

For this clonotype: Because the CDR3 is missing its conserved closing phenylalanine or tryptophan, this is likely a read error. This chain connects TRBV6-1 to TRBJ2-2, with D unresolved. The CDR3 is made up of 12 amino acids. Germline V gives CDR1 MNHNS, CDR2 SASEGT. V lost 8 bases and J lost 9, with 13 bases in between. The CDR3 here is CASRQVDRELFS. CDR3 nucleotides: TGTGCCAGCCGCCAGGTTGACAGGGAGCTGTTTTCT.

This rearrangement joins TRBV20-1 to TRBJ2-1, with D unresolved. The CDR3 is made up of 17 amino acids. In germline, CDR1 is DFQATT, CDR2 SNEGSKA (reference sequence). The ends were cut back, 0 bases at V and 6 bases at J, with 21 bases in the middle. The CDR3, as DNA: TGCAGTGCTAGAGACCCCGTAGTGACTCCAAGGTGCAATGAGCAGTTCTTC. Translated, it gives CSARDPVVTPRCNEQFF.